This entry concerns a single T cell receptor beta chain. The sample comes from a study of blood T cell repertoires in COVID-19. Across the whole study: Sample material is recorded as cDNA or gDNA derived from T cells, B-cell-depleted T cells, or PBMCs.

Measured with immunoSEQ multiplex PCR; TCRdb has only the in-frame clones, and not every one. The data contain some 320,000 clones, roughly 90% of them singletons. The receptor's source is a man in his 60s who had recovered from COVID-19. Sequences were obtained from PBMCs or T cells enriched from blood (not recorded which).

The DNA of the CDR3 is TGTGCCAGCAGCGGCACTAGCGGGAACACCGGGGAGCTGTTTTTT. Translated, it gives CASSGTSGNTGELFF. This chain joins TRBV5-4 and TRBJ2-2; 8 bases are a match to TRBD2. Trimming took 4 bases from V and 1 from J; bases not matched to a gene: 3. This CDR3 has 15 amino acids. CDR1 is SGHNT and CDR2 is YYREEE in the germline V gene (reference sequence).